The entry below gives a single T cell receptor (beta chain) sequence along with its context. Its specificity is not known. This was a deep-level run. In the original processing: For the immunoSEQ data, sequences were junction-only without quality scores, so filtering differed. Data came from immunoSEQ multiplex PCR; TCRdb stores just in-frame clones and leaves some out. The V and J calls and clone size are taken from that table; D and trimming were inferred from the DNA. Of hundreds of thousands of clones listed, roughly 95% were seen once; the top ten hold over 0.1%. In the naive CD8 group, cells lacked CD45RO and were positively selected for CCR7, so terminally differentiated effector memory CD45RA+ cells were left out. This specimen belongs to a study of shared clonotypes between healthy human individuals. Study-wide findings and caveats: On the whole, naive subsets had larger estimated richness than memory subsets had. For sorted subsets, rarefaction showed incomplete sequencing despite large depth.

V was clipped by 0 bases and J by 0 bases, with 10 bases between them. Germline V gene sequence: CDR1 SGHRS, CDR2 YFSETQ. The CDR3 is 15 amino acids. The chain has TRBV5-1 and TRBJ2-7; no definite D call. Sequencing was done on a sample of naive CD8+ T cells sorted from blood. The TCR was taken from a woman aged 25 to 39 in good health. The CDR3 spells CASSLGSLTSYEQYF. CDR3 nucleotide sequence: TGCGCCAGCAGCTTGGGTTCACTTACCTCCTACGAGCAGTACTTC.